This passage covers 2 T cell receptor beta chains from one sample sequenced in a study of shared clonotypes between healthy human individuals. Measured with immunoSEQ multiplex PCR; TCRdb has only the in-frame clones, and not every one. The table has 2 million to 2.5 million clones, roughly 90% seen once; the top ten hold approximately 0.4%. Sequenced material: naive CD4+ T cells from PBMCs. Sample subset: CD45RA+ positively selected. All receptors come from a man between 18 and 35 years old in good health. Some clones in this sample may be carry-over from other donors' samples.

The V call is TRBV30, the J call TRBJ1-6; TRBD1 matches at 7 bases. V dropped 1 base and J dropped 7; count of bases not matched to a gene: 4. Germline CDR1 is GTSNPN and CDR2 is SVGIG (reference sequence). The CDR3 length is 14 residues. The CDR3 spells CAWSADRENSPLHF. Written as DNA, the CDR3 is TGTGCCTGGAGTGCAGACAGGGAAAATTCACCCCTCCACTTT. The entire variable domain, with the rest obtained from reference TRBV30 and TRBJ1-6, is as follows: SQTIHQWPATLVQPVGSPLSLECTVEGTSNPNLYWYRQAAGRGLQLLFYSVGIGQISSEVPQNLSASRPQDRQFILSSKKLLLSDSGFYLCAWSADRENSPLHFGNGTRLTVT.

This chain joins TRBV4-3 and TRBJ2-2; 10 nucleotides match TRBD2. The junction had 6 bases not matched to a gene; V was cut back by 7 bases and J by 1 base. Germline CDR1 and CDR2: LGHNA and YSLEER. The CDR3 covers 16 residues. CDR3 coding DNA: TGCGCCAGCAAAGGTAGCGGGAGGTTGAACACCGGGGAGCTGTTTTTT. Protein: CASKGSGRLNTGELFF.